These 18 T cell receptor beta chains were sequenced from one sample in a study of blood T cell repertoires in COVID-19. Assay used: immunoSEQ multiplex PCR; TCRdb lists only in-frame clones, some missing. The sample has about 37,000 clones, 80% to 90% seen once. Sequencing input: peripheral blood. These receptors came from a human donor in a cohort sampled during active COVID-19.

V usage is TRBV6-6 and J usage is TRBJ2-7; tentatively, D is TRBD1 (6 bases). V was trimmed by 6 bases and J by 4 bases, leaving 13 bases between them. The V gene's germline CDR1 is MNHNY and CDR2 SVGAGI (reference sequence). The CDR3 runs 13 residues. CDR3 amino acids: CASRRIQGYEQYF. CDR3 sequence (DNA): TGTGCCAGCAGAAGAATACAGGGATACGAGCAGTACTTC.

This chain joins TRBV2 and TRBJ2-2; 10 nucleotides align to TRBD2. In germline, CDR1 is SNHLY, CDR2 FYNNEI. V trimming: 7 bases; J trimming: 6 bases; junction bases outside the gene matches: 5. The length of the CDR3 is 14 residues. The CDR3 reads CASTAGGTAGELFF. In DNA, the CDR3 is TGTGCCAGCACAGCGGGGGGGACGGCCGGGGAGCTGTTTTTT.

The chain joins TRBV9 to TRBJ2-7, with TRBD1 matching over 7 bases. Germline-derived CDR1 and CDR2 are SGDLS and YYNGEE. V was clipped by 2 bases and J by 2 bases; unmatched bases: 7. The CDR3 has 15 residues. CDR3 sequence (DNA): TGTGCCAGCAGCGTGCGGCAGGGGGTCCCCTACGAGCAGTACTTC. As protein: CASSVRQGVPYEQYF.

This chain connects TRBV19 to TRBJ2-2, with D possibly TRBD1 on 5 matching bases. Germline V gives CDR1 LNHDA, CDR2 SQIVND (reference sequence). This CDR3 is built from 12 residues. Trimming left V 6 bases short and J 7 bases short, with 9 bases between. DNA for the CDR3: TGTGCCAGTAGAAGGGGTGACGGGGAGCTGTTTTTT. Translation gives CASRRGDGELFF.

This chain uses TRBV28 with TRBJ2-7; D perhaps matches TRBD1 (6 bases). This CDR3 has 14 amino acids. V was trimmed by 2 bases and J by 5 bases, leaving 13 bases between them. Germline V gene data show CDR1 as MDHEN and CDR2 as SYDVKM. DNA of the CDR3: TGTGCCAGCAGTTTACCAGCTAGGGACAACGAGCAGTACTTC. Protein product: CASSLPARDNEQYF.

V and J are TRBV29-1 and TRBJ1-1; 7 bases are shared with TRBD1. Trimming removed 4 bases from V and 1 base from J; junction bases left unmatched: 6. Germline values: CDR1 SQVTM, CDR2 ANQGSEA. The CDR3 has 14 residues. The CDR3 loop is CSVGRDRRNTEAFF. The CDR3, as DNA: TGCAGCGTTGGCCGGGACAGAAGGAACACTGAAGCTTTCTTT.

This chain uses TRBV21-1 with TRBJ1-1. TRBV21-1 is a pseudogene locus. There are 14 residues in the CDR3. For the CDR3, the DNA is TGTGCCAGCAGCAAAGCTTCCCGGGACACTGAAGCTTTCTTT. Protein: CASSKASRDTEAFF.

This chain uses TRBV7-3 with TRBJ1-1; D unclear. CDR3 length: 15 amino acids. The germline gives CDR1 SGHTA, CDR2 FQGTGA. Deletions cut 5 bases from V and 1 base from J, with 14 bases between. The CDR3 here is CASSPRPGGNTEAFF. The CDR3 DNA reads as TGTGCCAGCAGCCCGCGGCCCGGAGGGAACACTGAAGCTTTCTTT.

This chain uses TRBV12-3 or TRBV12-4 with TRBJ2-2; the D is unclear. The CDR3 consists of 12 residues. Trimming removed 5 bases at V and 3 bases at J, with 4 bases between. The CDR3 DNA reads as TGTGCCAGCAGTGGAGACACCGGGGAGCTGTTTTTT. This codes for CASSGDTGELFF.

The gene calls are TRBV5-1 and TRBJ2-1; 12 bases map to TRBD2. Germline trimming cut 2 bases from V and 8 bases from J; bases unmatched to any gene: 8. Germline V lookup: CDR1 SGHRS, CDR2 YFSETQ. This CDR3 region has 16 residues. CDR3 DNA sequence: TGCGCCAGCAGCTTACTAGGACTAGCGGGGTCGGATGAGCAGTTCTTC. It encodes CASSLLGLAGSDEQFF.

The chain couples TRBV12-3 or TRBV12-4 to TRBJ1-3; D gene ambiguous. Trimming shortened V by 4 bases and J by 8 bases, and 6 bases separated the two germline ends. The CDR3 loop spans 11 amino acids. In DNA form, the CDR3 reads TGTGCCAGCAGTTCCTACTACACCATATATTTT. Residues: CASSSYYTIYF.

The chain links TRBV5-8 to TRBJ1-3; no clear D gene. Trimming left V 4 bases short and J 3 bases short, with 8 bases between. The V gene's germline CDR1 is SGHTS and CDR2 YDEGEE. The CDR3 runs to 13 residues. In nucleotides, the CDR3 is TGTGCCAGCAGCCAGGAACATGGAAACACCATATATTTT. It codes for CASSQEHGNTIYF.

This clone has more than one count but fewer than ten. J is TRBJ1-5 and V is TRBV4-3; 7 positions agree with TRBD1. Trimming at V came to 11 bases and at J to 4 bases, leaving 11 bases not matched to a gene. The germline gives CDR1 LGHNA, CDR2 YSLEER. The CDR3 has 14 amino acids. The chain's CDR3 is CAQLRRDRNQPQHF. DNA for the CDR3: TGCGCCCAGCTGAGGAGGGACAGAAATCAGCCCCAGCATTTT.

This chain uses TRBV9 with TRBJ2-1; unclear D gene. The germline V and J ends were trimmed by 0 bases and 0 bases, with 7 bases remaining between them. Germline V gives CDR1 SGDLS, CDR2 YYNGEE. This CDR3 is 15 amino acids long. The CDR3 nucleotides are TGTGCCAGCAGCGTAGTGACGGGCTCCTACAATGAGCAGTTCTTC. The encoded protein is CASSVVTGSYNEQFF.

The genes are TRBV7-3 and TRBJ2-5, with D tentatively TRBD2 (5 bases). With 5 bases removed from V and 5 bases from J, the gap between germline ends came to 12 bases. This CDR3 is 13 amino acids long. The germline gives CDR1 SGHTA, CDR2 FQGTGA. CDR3 protein: CASSRGAGETQYF. CDR3 DNA: TGTGCCAGCAGCCGGGGTGCGGGCGAGACCCAGTACTTC.

This chain uses TRBV3-1 (or the pseudogene TRBV3-2) with TRBJ1-5; D not resolved. The CDR3 is 15 amino acids. V shed 3 bases and J shed 4 bases, with 13 bases lying between them. Germline lookup yields CDR1 LGHDT and CDR2 YNNKEL (reference sequence). DNA for the CDR3: TGTGCCAGCAGCCAGGATCACAGACCTAATCAGCCCCAGCATTTT. This gives the protein CASSQDHRPNQPQHF.

The V gene is TRBV4-1, the J gene TRBJ2-2; 8 bases are a match to TRBD1. The CDR3 has 15 amino acids. CDR1 is MGHRA and CDR2 is YSYEKL in the germline V gene. V was clipped by 4 bases and J by 4 bases; unmatched bases: 5. CDR3 bases: TGCGCCAGCAGCCTACTGACAGGGGTCACCGGGGAGCTGTTTTTT. Translated: CASSLLTGVTGELFF.

The V call is TRBV6-6, the J call TRBJ2-2, with D tentatively TRBD2 (5 bases). Germline CDR1 and CDR2: MNHNY and SVGAGI (reference sequence). This CDR3 contains 15 residues. The V gene lost 5 bases and the J gene lost 4 bases, with 14 bases spanning the gap. CDR3 in amino acids: CASSRGKTFTGELFF. The CDR3 region has the DNA TGTGCCAGCAGTAGAGGGAAGACTTTCACCGGGGAGCTGTTTTTT.